This T cell receptor beta chain comes out of a study of blood T cell repertoires in COVID-19. Overall study: Sample material is recorded as cDNA or gDNA derived from T cells, B-cell-depleted T cells, or PBMCs.

Patients from Seattle were sampled longitudinally, starting during active infection. The CDR3 extends over 11 amino acids. From germline, CDR1 is MDHEN and CDR2 SYDVKM. Between the trimmed V and J ends, which lost 8 bases and 8 bases, there was a span of 10 bases. Original analysis: Scientists estimated how many nucleated cells there were by amplifying reference gene primers. Produced via immunoSEQ multiplex PCR; TCRdb's table is partial and in-frame only. For V, J and clone size, that table is used; D and trimming come from the DNA. The table includes 150,000 to 200,000 clones, around 90% detected once.

V gene TRBV28 combines with J gene TRBJ1-5, with D possibly matching TRBD1 (6 bases). The receptor's source is a woman over 75 with COVID-19, enrolled during active disease. Sequencing input: peripheral blood. The DNA for the CDR3 is TGTGCCAGCGGACAGTCGGAGCCCCAGCATTTT. It is translated as CASGQSEPQHF.